The next 27 T cell receptor beta chains were all read from a single sample in a study of blood T cell repertoires in COVID-19. Repertoires were generated with immunoSEQ multiplex PCR, while TCRdb's copy carries only in-frame clones and drops some. The table lists 62,000 or so clones, 85% to 90% of them singletons. Sequenced material: peripheral blood. The receptors stem from a middle-aged man with acute or convalescent COVID-19.

J is TRBJ2-1 and V is TRBV14, with 8 positions matching TRBD2. Trimming cost V 1 base and J 15 bases; bases outside gene matches: 11. The CDR3 sequence is 14 residues long. Per the germline V gene, CDR1 is SGHDN and CDR2 is FVKESK. Here the CDR3 DNA reads TGTGCCAGCAGCCAAGCAAAACCGGGACTAGGGCTGTTCTTC. Translating it yields CASSQAKPGLGLFF. The full variable domain, its missing parts supplied by reference TRBV14 and TRBJ2-1, is EAGVTQFPSHSVIEKGQTVTLRCDPISGHDNLYWYRRVMGKEIKFLLHFVKESKQDESGMPNNRFLAERTGGTYSTLKVQPAELEDSGVYFCASSQAKPGLGLFFGPGTRLTVL.

The chain uses TRBV19 and TRBJ2-4; tentatively, D is TRBD2 (6 bases). CDR1 LNHDA and CDR2 SQIVND come from the germline V gene (reference sequence). The CDR3 extends over 17 amino acids. Deletions cut 1 base from V and 0 bases from J, with 13 bases between. CDR3 sequence: CASSIAVVGLAKNIQYF. Written as DNA, the CDR3 is TGTGCCAGTAGTATAGCAGTTGTGGGACTAGCCAAAAACATTCAGTACTTC.

The chain has TRBV4-3 and TRBJ1-3; D is undetermined. Trimming removed 4 bases from V and 3 bases from J, with 13 bases in between. Germline-derived CDR1 and CDR2 are LGHNA and YSLEER. This CDR3 region has 15 residues. This CDR3 reads CASSPEGAYGNTIYF. The CDR3 nucleotides are TGCGCCAGCAGCCCTGAGGGAGCGTATGGAAACACCATATATTTT.

The gene calls are TRBV6-2 or TRBV6-3 and TRBJ2-7, with D possibly being TRBD1 (6 bases). Trimming removed 4 bases at V and 4 bases at J, with 17 bases between. This CDR3 is 15 amino acids long. Germline assignment: CDR1 MNHEY and CDR2 SVGEGT. As DNA, the CDR3 is TGTGCCAGCAGTTCTATTTCGGACAGAGGGTACGAGCAGTACTTC. Amino acid sequence: CASSSISDRGYEQYF.

The genes are TRBV5-1 and TRBJ2-1; possibly TRBD2 for D (5 bases). The CDR3 is 14 residues long. CDR1 is SGHRS and CDR2 is YFSETQ in the germline V gene. Trimming shortened V by 2 bases and J by 4 bases, and 10 bases separated the two germline ends. The DNA of the CDR3 is TGCGCCAGCAGCTTCAGCGGCCAGTACAATGAGCAGTTCTTC. Translating gives CASSFSGQYNEQFF.

This clone was seen only once. J is TRBJ2-7 and V is TRBV6-5; 8 nucleotides line up with TRBD2. Germline V gene lookup returns CDR1 MNHEY and CDR2 SVGAGI. V was clipped by 6 bases and J by 3 bases; unmatched bases: 7. The CDR3 is 14 residues long. The CDR3 DNA reads TGTGCCAGCAGACGTAGTAGCGGGGACTACGAGCAGTACTTC. It codes for CASRRSSGDYEQYF.

The rearrangement links TRBV11-2 to TRBJ1-1; D perhaps matches TRBD1 (5 bases). The germline V gene encodes CDR1 SGHAT and CDR2 FQNNGV. The CDR3 extends over 14 amino acids. V dropped 5 bases and J dropped 11 bases, with 21 bases sitting between them. For the CDR3, the DNA is TGTGCCAGCAGCCTAGCTGGGGTAGGGGATGGCGCTTTCTTT. This codes for CASSLAGVGDGAFF.

The chain is built from TRBV6-5 and TRBJ2-7, with TRBD1 matching 12 bases. After removal of 6 bases from V and 4 bases from J, the junction contained 7 bases not matched to a gene. Germline V gives CDR1 MNHEY, CDR2 SVGAGI. This CDR3 is built from 15 residues. The CDR3 spells CASRPAGQGAYEQYF. The CDR3 nucleotides read TGTGCCAGCAGGCCCGCGGGACAGGGGGCATACGAGCAGTACTTC.

This clone has only a few counts. The chain recombines TRBV27 with TRBJ2-5, with 7 bases fitting TRBD2. This CDR3 spans 15 amino acids. J was trimmed by 3 bases and V by 5 bases; bases with no gene match: 9. CDR1 and CDR2 from the germline V gene are MNHEY and SMNVEV (reference sequence). The CDR3 sequence is CASSLGGVDEETQYF. The DNA for the CDR3 is TGTGCCAGCAGTCTGGGGGGGGTCGACGAAGAGACCCAGTACTTC.

The chain uses TRBV28 and TRBJ2-3, with D possibly TRBD2 on 6 matching bases. In germline, CDR1 is MDHEN, CDR2 SYDVKM. The length of the CDR3 is 14 residues. V was shortened by 6 bases and J by 3 bases, with 13 bases between the two germline ends. The CDR3 bases are TGTGCCAGCAGCCAGACGGGACTTACAGATACGCAGTATTTT. Translation gives CASSQTGLTDTQYF.

The chain links TRBV28 to TRBJ1-4; possibly TRBD1 for D (6 bases). The V end was cut by 2 bases, the J end by 5 bases, with 9 bases between. The CDR3 has 14 amino acids. Per germline, CDR1 MDHEN and CDR2 SYDVKM. The CDR3 region has the DNA TGTGCCAGCAGTTTAATAGGGACAAATGAAAAACTGTTTTTT. It translates to CASSLIGTNEKLFF.

The chain uses TRBV19 and TRBJ1-1; D is possibly TRBD1 (5 bases). V lost 3 bases and J 4 bases, leaving 9 bases between the germline ends. Germline V gene lookup returns CDR1 LNHDA and CDR2 SQIVND (reference sequence). The CDR3 runs to 13 residues. The CDR3 DNA is TGTGCCAGTAGTATGAGACAGATCACTGAAGCTTTCTTT. This translates into CASSMRQITEAFF.

The chain carries TRBV6-5 and TRBJ1-1; D is possibly TRBD1 (6 bases). V was pared by 0 bases and J by 0 bases, with 8 bases between. CDR1 and CDR2 (germline): MNHEY, SVGAGI. This CDR3 is built from 15 residues. The DNA for the CDR3 is TGTGCCAGCAGTTACTCCTGGACAGTGAACACTGAAGCTTTCTTT. Protein: CASSYSWTVNTEAFF.

This clone was counted a single time. The J gene is TRBJ1-4, the V gene TRBV7-6; D gene uncertain. The CDR3 is 14 amino acids. Germline values: CDR1 SGHVS, CDR2 FNYEAQ. The ends were cut back, 6 bases at V and 2 bases at J, with 10 bases in the middle. CDR3 sequence: CASRLDGTNEKLFF. The CDR3 nucleotides are TGTGCCAGCAGACTCGACGGGACTAATGAAAAACTGTTTTTT.

The rearrangement links TRBV5-5 to TRBJ1-5; no clear D. Germline CDR1 reads SGHKS; CDR2 reads YYEKEE (reference sequence). V was clipped by 0 bases and J by 4 bases, with 8 bases between them. The CDR3 runs 14 residues. Here the CDR3 reads CASSLGSGNQPQHF. DNA of the CDR3: TGTGCCAGCAGCTTGGGTTCGGGAAATCAGCCCCAGCATTTT.

The chain links TRBV4-1 to TRBJ1-2; maybe TRBD1 (5 bases). The CDR3 totals 17 residues. From germline, CDR1 is MGHRA and CDR2 YSYEKL. The germline V and J ends were trimmed by 2 bases and 5 bases, with 21 bases remaining between them. CDR3 in DNA: TGCGCCAGCAGCCAACCTCTCCGGGGGGAGGCGGGATATGGCTACACCTTC. As protein: CASSQPLRGEAGYGYTF.

The CDR3 DNA is TGCGCCAGCAGCCAAGAAGACGCGGGGGGACAGCCCCAGCATTTT. This translates into CASSQEDAGGQPQHF. The chain recombines TRBV4-1 with TRBJ1-5, with TRBD1 as a possible D gene (5 bases). The length of the CDR3 is 15 residues. Deletions cut 0 bases from V and 7 bases from J, with 13 bases between. Germline V lookup: CDR1 MGHRA, CDR2 YSYEKL.

V and J are TRBV6-1 and TRBJ2-1; D unclear. Germline V gives CDR1 MNHNS, CDR2 SASEGT. This CDR3 is built from 14 residues. The germline V and J ends were trimmed by 2 bases and 4 bases, with 9 bases remaining between them. The chain's CDR3 is CASSELVRYNEQFF. The CDR3 DNA is TGTGCCAGCAGTGAATTGGTCAGATACAATGAGCAGTTCTTC.

The chain recombines TRBV6-5 with TRBJ2-1; D is unclear. In germline, CDR1 is MNHEY, CDR2 SVGAGI. With 8 bases removed from V and 1 base from J, the gap between germline ends came to 9 bases. This CDR3 has 13 amino acids. The DNA of the CDR3 is TGTGCCAGCTCGATGAGATCCTACAATGAGCAGTTCTTC. This encodes CASSMRSYNEQFF.

This chain joins TRBV6-4 and TRBJ2-5, with a possible D match to TRBD1 (6 bases). The CDR3 totals 13 residues. V shed 3 bases and J shed 4 bases, with 9 bases lying between them. Germline values: CDR1 MRHNA, CDR2 SNTAGT. Written as DNA, the CDR3 is TGTGCCAGCAGTGAACAGGGTGGAGAGACCCAGTACTTC. Its translation: CASSEQGGETQYF.

The chain is built from TRBV30 and TRBJ1-5; D unresolved. V lost 5 bases, J lost 0 bases, and 11 bases lay in between. CDR1 is GTSNPN and CDR2 is SVGIG in the germline V gene (reference sequence). The CDR3 totals 14 residues. CDR3 DNA: TGTGCCTGGTCGGAGGTTGATAGCAATCAGCCCCAGCATTTT. It codes for CAWSEVDSNQPQHF.

This rearrangement joins TRBV13 to TRBJ2-5; 14 bases are shared with TRBD2. Germline V CDR1 and CDR2: PRHDT, FYEKMQ (reference sequence). The CDR3 is 16 residues long. V lost 5 bases and J lost 4; bases outside the gene matches: 6. The CDR3 loop reads CASSQGLAGVGETQYF. For the CDR3, the DNA is TGTGCCAGCAGCCAGGGACTAGCGGGAGTTGGAGAGACCCAGTACTTC.

The chain combines TRBV3-1 (or the pseudogene TRBV3-2) with TRBJ2-7, with 8 nucleotides matching TRBD2. V shed 3 bases and J 2 bases; nucleotides not matched to a gene: 12. CDR1 and CDR2 (germline): LGHDT, YNNKEL (reference sequence). The length of the CDR3 is 17 residues. Written as DNA, the CDR3 is TGTGCCAGCAGCCATGGACTAGCAACCGTTAAACCCTACGAGCAGTACGTC. It encodes CASSHGLATVKPYEQYV.

This chain uses TRBV6-1 with TRBJ1-5; 7 nucleotides agree with TRBD1. In germline, CDR1 is MNHNS, CDR2 SASEGT. CDR3 length equals 17 residues. The J segment lost 2 bases and the V segment lost 4 bases, leaving 11 bases of the junction unmatched. This chain's CDR3 is CASSAPTGHRGNQPQHF. The DNA for the CDR3 is TGTGCCAGCAGTGCCCCGACAGGGCACCGCGGCAATCAGCCCCAGCATTTT.

This clone was counted once. V is TRBV5-1 and J is TRBJ2-1; 7 nucleotides agree with TRBD1. The CDR3 is made up of 17 amino acids. CDR1 and CDR2 from the germline V gene are SGHRS and YFSETQ. With V trimmed by 0 bases and J by 4 bases, 10 bases remained unmatched. The CDR3 nucleotides read TGCGCCAGCAGCTTGGATCTGGGGACAGAGAATTACAATGAGCAGTTCTTC. Translation: CASSLDLGTENYNEQFF.

CDR3 residues: CSASEFPGQGRDYGYTF. In DNA form, the CDR3 reads TGCAGTGCTAGTGAGTTCCCGGGACAGGGCAGGGACTATGGCTACACCTTC. This chain links TRBV20-1 with TRBJ1-2, with 9 bases lining up with TRBD1. The V and J ends lost 3 bases and 3 bases, in that order; junction bases with no gene match: 14. The CDR3 contains 17 residues. Germline CDR1 is DFQATT and CDR2 is SNEGSKA (reference sequence).

J is TRBJ1-6 and V is TRBV10-2; D is unclear. Germline V gene data show CDR1 as WSHSY and CDR2 as SAAADI. CDR3 length equals 13 residues. Trimming took 6 bases from V and 5 from J, leaving 8 bases between them. CDR3: CASRREDNSPLHF. The CDR3 DNA is TGCGCCAGCAGGAGGGAGGATAATTCACCCCTCCACTTT.